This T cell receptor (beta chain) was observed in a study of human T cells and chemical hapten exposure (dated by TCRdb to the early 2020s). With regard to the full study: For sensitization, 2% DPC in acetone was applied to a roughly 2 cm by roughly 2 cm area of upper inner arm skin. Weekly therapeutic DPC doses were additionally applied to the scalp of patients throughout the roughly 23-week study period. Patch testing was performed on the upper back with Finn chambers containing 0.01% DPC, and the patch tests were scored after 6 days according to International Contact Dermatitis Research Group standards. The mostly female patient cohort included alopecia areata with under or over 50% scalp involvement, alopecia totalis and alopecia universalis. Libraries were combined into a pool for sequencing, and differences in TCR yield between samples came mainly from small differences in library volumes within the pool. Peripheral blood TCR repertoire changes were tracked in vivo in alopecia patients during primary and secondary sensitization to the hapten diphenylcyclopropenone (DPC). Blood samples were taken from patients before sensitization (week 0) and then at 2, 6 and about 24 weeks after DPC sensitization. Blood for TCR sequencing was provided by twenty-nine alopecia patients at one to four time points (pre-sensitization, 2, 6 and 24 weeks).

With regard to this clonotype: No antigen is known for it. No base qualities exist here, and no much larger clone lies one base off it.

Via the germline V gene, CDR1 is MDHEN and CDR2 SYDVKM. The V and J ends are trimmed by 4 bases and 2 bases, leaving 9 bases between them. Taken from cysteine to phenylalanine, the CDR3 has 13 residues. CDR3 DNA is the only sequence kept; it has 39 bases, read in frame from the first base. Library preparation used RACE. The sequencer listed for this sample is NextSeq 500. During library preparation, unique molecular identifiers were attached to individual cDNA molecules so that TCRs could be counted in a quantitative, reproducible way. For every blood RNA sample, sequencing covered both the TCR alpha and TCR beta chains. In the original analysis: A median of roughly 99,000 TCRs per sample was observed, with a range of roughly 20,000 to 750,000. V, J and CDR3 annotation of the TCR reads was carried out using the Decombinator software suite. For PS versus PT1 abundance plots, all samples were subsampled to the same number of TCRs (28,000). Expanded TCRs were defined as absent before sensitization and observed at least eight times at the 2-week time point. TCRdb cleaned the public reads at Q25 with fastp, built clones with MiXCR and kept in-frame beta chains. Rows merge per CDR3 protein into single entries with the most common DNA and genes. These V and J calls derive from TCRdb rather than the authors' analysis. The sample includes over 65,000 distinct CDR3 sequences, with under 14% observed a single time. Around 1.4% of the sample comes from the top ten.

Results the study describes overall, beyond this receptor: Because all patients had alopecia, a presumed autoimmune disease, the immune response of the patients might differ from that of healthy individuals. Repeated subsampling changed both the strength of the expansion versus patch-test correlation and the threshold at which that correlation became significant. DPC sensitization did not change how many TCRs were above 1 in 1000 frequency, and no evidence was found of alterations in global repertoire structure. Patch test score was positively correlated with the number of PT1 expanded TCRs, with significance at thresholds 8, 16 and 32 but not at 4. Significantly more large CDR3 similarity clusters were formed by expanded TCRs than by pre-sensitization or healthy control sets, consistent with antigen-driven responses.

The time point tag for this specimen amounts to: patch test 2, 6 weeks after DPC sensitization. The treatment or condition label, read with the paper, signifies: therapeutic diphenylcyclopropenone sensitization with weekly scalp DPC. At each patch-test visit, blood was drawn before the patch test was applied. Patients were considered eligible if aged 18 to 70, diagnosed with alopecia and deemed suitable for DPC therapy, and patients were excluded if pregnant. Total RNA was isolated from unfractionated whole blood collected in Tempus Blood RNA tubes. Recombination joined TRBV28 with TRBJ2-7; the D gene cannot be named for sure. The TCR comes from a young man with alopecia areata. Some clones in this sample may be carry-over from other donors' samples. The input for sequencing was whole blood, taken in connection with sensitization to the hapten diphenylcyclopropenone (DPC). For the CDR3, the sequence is CASSYGEAYEQYF. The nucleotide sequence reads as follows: TGTGCCAGCAGTTATGGGGAAGCCTACGAGCAGTACTTC.